The TCR beta chain described here comes from a study of CD8+ T cells in alopecia areata. Findings and limits, study-wide: Clonality exceeded that of normal scalp in lesional scalp, most notably in alopecia totalis/universalis.

Stated treatment: oral pan-JAK inhibitor, 5-10 mg twice daily. Germline CDR1 and CDR2: LNHDA and SQIVND (reference sequence). This CDR3 has 15 amino acids. V shed 2 bases and J shed 3 bases, with 13 bases lying between them. This clone was seen a handful of times. The antigen remains undetermined. Reverse transcription of extracted RNA yielded cDNA, which provided the sequencing template. Clones were sequenced by immunoSEQ multiplex PCR, and TCRdb holds only the in-frame ones, with some missing. The sample consists of 150,000 to 200,000 clones, roughly 50% of them appearing once. Source: CD4+ T cells sorted from blood, taken at approximately week 56, from a patient treated with tofacitinib. This TCR was recovered from a human donor with alopecia areata. The J gene is TRBJ2-5, the V gene TRBV19; perhaps TRBD2 as D (5 bases). As DNA, the CDR3 is TGTGCCAGTAGTATATCAGGTGGGCGGGAAGAGACCCAGTACTTC. It yields the protein CASSISGGREETQYF.